Following are 9 T cell receptor beta chains from one sample sequenced in a study of control samples from healthy donors and cancer patients (dated by TCRdb to the early 2020s). The library was generated by the immunoSEQ multiplex PCR assay. TCRdb re-hosts the immuneACCESS table, in-frame sequences only. Its copies lack some clones; in the studies checked, an unresolved V gene accounts for under half of them, and the cause for the rest is not known. A total of 70,000 to 90,000 clones appear in this sample, roughly 94% of them only once. The ten most abundant clones make up less than 6% of the sample. Specimen: blood. All receptors derive from a woman younger than 30 in good health.

The CDR3, as DNA: TGTGCCAGCAGTTTACCCGACTACAATGAGCAGTTCTTC. This gives the protein CASSLPDYNEQFF. The rearrangement joins TRBV27 to TRBJ2-1, with D hard to call. Germline V CDR1 and CDR2: MNHEY, SMNVEV (reference sequence). V was trimmed by 2 bases and J by 3 bases, leaving 5 bases between them. The CDR3 is made up of 13 amino acids.

J is TRBJ1-2 and V is TRBV20-1; D ambiguous. Germline lookup yields CDR1 DFQATT and CDR2 SNEGSKA (reference sequence). This CDR3 is 11 amino acids long. Trimming took 3 bases from V and 8 from J, leaving 10 bases between them. The CDR3, as DNA: TGCAGTGCTAGTCGCAAGGGCGGCTACACCTTC. Translating gives CSASRKGGYTF.

This chain uses TRBV5-1 with TRBJ2-7, with 11 bases aligning to TRBD2. From germline, CDR1 is SGHRS and CDR2 YFSETQ. V lost 4 bases, J lost 2 bases, and 8 bases stayed unmatched. The CDR3 is made up of 16 amino acids. The CDR3 coding sequence is TGCGCCAGCAGCATGGGGACTAGCGGTATAACCTACGAGCAGTACTTC. Protein sequence: CASSMGTSGITYEQYF.

The V gene is TRBV18, the J gene TRBJ2-7; D may be TRBD2 (5 bases). Germline V CDR1 and CDR2: KGHSH, LQKENI. The CDR3 is 14 amino acids. Trimming pared 0 bases from V and 3 bases from J, leaving 9 bases between. CDR3 residues: CASSPPKRDYEQYF. The CDR3 coding sequence is TGTGCCAGCTCACCACCAAAGAGGGACTACGAGCAGTACTTC.

The chain links TRBV9 to TRBJ1-1; TRBD1 might be the D (6 bases). The germline V gene encodes CDR1 SGDLS and CDR2 YYNGEE. The CDR3 runs to 14 residues. Trimming pared 4 bases from V and 3 bases from J, leaving 13 bases between. The CDR3 coding sequence is TGTGCCAGCAGCACTACGGGACAAGACACTGAAGCTTTCTTT. Translated: CASSTTGQDTEAFF. Using reference TRBV9 and TRBJ1-1 for the parts outside the CDR3, the full variable domain is DSGVTQTPKHLITATGQRVTLRCSPRSGDLSVYWYQQSLDQGLQFLIQYYNGEERAKGNILERFSAQQFPDLHSELNLSSLELGDSALYFCASSTTGQDTEAFFGQGTRLTVV.

This chain connects TRBV15 to TRBJ2-5; D might be TRBD1 (6 bases). CDR1 and CDR2 (germline): LNHNV, YYDKDF (reference sequence). This CDR3 contains 15 residues. V was clipped by 0 bases and J by 5 bases, with 13 bases between them. This CDR3 is CATSRDTGYSETQYF. CDR3 coding DNA: TGTGCCACCAGCAGAGATACAGGGTATAGCGAGACCCAGTACTTC.

V and J are TRBV19 and TRBJ1-4; no firm D call. Per the germline V gene, CDR1 is LNHDA and CDR2 is SQIVND (reference sequence). This CDR3 has 16 residues. Trimming stripped 5 bases from V and 5 bases from J, with 18 bases between. The CDR3 is CASSLLSRPMNEKLFF. CDR3 nucleotides: TGTGCCAGTAGTCTCTTATCGAGGCCGATGAATGAAAAACTGTTTTTT.

CDR3 in amino acids: CASSLGTTLYNEQFF. For the CDR3, the DNA is TGCGCCAGCAGCTTGGGGACCACTCTCTACAATGAGCAGTTCTTC. V usage is TRBV5-1 and J usage is TRBJ2-1; D is unclear. The V gene's germline CDR1 is SGHRS and CDR2 YFSETQ. V was shortened by 0 bases and J by 3 bases, with 10 bases between the two germline ends. This CDR3 has 15 residues.

This sequence joins TRBV29-1 and TRBJ1-1; 7 nucleotides align to TRBD1. CDR1 and CDR2 (germline): SQVTM, ANQGSEA. The CDR3 has 12 amino acids. The junction had 7 bases not matched to a gene; V was cut back by 7 bases and J by 5 bases. The CDR3 nucleotides are TGCAGCGGACTACAGGGGAGGACTGAAGCTTTCTTT. It encodes CSGLQGRTEAFF. Full variable domain (rest looked up from reference TRBV29-1 and TRBJ1-1): SAVISQKPSRDICQRGTSLTIQCQVDSQVTMMFWYRQQPGQSLTLIATANQGSEATYESGFVIDKFPISRPNLTFSTLTVSNMSPEDSSIYLCSGLQGRTEAFFGQGTRLTVV.